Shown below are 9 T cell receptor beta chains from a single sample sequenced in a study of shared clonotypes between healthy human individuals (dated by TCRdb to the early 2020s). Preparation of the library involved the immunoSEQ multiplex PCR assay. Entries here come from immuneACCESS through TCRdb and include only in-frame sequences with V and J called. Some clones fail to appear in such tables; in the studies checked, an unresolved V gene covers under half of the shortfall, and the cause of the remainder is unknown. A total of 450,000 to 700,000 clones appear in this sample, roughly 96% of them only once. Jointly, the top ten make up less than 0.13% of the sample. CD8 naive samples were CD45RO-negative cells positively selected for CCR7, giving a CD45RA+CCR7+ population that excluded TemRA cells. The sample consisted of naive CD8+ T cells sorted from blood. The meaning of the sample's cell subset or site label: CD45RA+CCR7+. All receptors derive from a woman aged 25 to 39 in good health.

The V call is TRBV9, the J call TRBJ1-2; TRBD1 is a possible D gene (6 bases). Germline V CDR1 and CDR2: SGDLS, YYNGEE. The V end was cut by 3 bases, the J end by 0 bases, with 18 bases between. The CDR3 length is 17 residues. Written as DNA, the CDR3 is TGTGCCAGCAGCGGCAGGGGTAGACATGATTCTAACTATGGCTACACCTTC. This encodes CASSGRGRHDSNYGYTF.

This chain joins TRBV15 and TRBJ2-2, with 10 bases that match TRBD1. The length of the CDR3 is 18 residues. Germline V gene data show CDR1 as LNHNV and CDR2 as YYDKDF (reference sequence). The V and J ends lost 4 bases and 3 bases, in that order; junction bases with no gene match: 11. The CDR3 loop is CATSTTLPGQGDTGELFF. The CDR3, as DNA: TGTGCCACCAGCACAACCCTACCCGGACAGGGGGACACCGGGGAGCTGTTTTTT.

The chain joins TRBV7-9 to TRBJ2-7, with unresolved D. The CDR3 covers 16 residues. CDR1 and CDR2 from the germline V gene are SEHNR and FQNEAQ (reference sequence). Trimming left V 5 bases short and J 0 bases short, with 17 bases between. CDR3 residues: CASSPPGRSSSYEQYF. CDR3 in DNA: TGTGCCAGCAGCCCCCCCGGGCGATCGAGCTCCTACGAGCAGTACTTC.

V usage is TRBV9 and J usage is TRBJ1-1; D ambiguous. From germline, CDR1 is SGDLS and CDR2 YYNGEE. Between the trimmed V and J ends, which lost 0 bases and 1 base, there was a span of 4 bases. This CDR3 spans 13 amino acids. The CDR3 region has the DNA TGTGCCAGCAGCGTAGACTCGAACACTGAAGCTTTCTTT. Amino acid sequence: CASSVDSNTEAFF.

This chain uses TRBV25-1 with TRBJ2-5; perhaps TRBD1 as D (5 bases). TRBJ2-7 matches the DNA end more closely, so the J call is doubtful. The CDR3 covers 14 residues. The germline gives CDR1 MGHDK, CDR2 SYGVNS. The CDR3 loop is CASNQGLFGDEQYF. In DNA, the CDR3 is TGTGCCAGCAACCAGGGTCTTTTTGGCGACGAGCAGTACTTC.

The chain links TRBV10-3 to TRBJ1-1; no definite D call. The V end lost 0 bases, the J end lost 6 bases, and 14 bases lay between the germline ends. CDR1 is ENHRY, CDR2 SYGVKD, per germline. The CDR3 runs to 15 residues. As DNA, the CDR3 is TGTGCCATCAGTGAGTCGGACCACGCCGGGTCTGAAGCTTTCTTT. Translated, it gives CAISESDHAGSEAFF.

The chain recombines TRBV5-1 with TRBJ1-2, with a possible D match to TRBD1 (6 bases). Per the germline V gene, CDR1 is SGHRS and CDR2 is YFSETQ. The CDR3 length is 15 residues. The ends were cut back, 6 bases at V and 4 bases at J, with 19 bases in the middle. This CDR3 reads CASNEDTGMPYGYTF. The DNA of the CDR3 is TGCGCCAGCAACGAAGATACAGGGATGCCCTATGGCTACACCTTC.

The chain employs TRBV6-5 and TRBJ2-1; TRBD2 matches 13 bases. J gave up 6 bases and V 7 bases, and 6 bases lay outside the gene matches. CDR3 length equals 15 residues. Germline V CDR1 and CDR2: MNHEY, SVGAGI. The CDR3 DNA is TGTGCCAGCACAACCGGGACTAGCGGGGCCAATGAGCAGTTCTTC. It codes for CASTTGTSGANEQFF.

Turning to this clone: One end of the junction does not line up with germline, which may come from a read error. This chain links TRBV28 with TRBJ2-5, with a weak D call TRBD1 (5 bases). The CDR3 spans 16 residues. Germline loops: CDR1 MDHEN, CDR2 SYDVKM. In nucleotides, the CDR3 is TGTGCCAGCAGTAACTCTGGGGCCCAATACCAGGAGACCCAGTACTTC. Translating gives CASSNSGAQYQETQYF. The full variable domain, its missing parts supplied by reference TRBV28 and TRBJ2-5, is DVKVTQSSRYLVKRTGEKVFLECVQDMDHENMFWYRQDPGLGLRLIYFSYDVKMKEKGDIPEGYSVSREKKERFSLILESASTNQTSMYLCASSNSGAQYQETQYFGPGTRLLVL.